The 30 T cell receptor beta chains below were found in one sample sequenced in a study of low-dose radiotherapy and immunotherapy resistance in tumors. The time point was: after trial treatment. Treatment defined: LDRT plus nivolumab, ipilimumab, low-dose cyclophosphamide and aspirin (RACIN trial). Gene-specific TRAV and TRBV primers were used for first-strand cDNA, covering alpha and beta chains. TCR amplification used around 20 PCR cycles, a constant-region primer and a V-primer adapter. Using its own MiXCR run on the reads, TCRdb lists one record per CDR3 protein. Counted here are fewer than 110,000 distinct CDR3 sequences, 20% to 25% occurring once; the ten biggest clones make up over 3.5%. This material consisted of PBMCs, taken after low-dose radiotherapy plus immunotherapy. Receptors were obtained from a male donor with prostate cancer.

This clonotype was detected a few times. The chain has TRBV12-3 or TRBV12-4 and TRBJ2-2; D is undetermined. The V end was cut by 6 bases, the J end by 4 bases, with 21 bases between. The CDR3 is 17 amino acids. CDR3 sequence (DNA): TGTGCCAGCAGCCGTAACCCATACGGAACCCTCACCGGGGAGCTGTTTTTT. This gives the protein CASSRNPYGTLTGELFF.

This clonotype was seen ten or more times. This chain uses TRBV30 with TRBJ1-6; D gene unclear. CDR3 length: 15 residues. Trimming stripped 5 bases from V and 5 bases from J, with 16 bases between. Germline V gene data show CDR1 as GTSNPN and CDR2 as SVGIG (reference sequence). CDR3 bases: TGTGCCTGGGGCCCCCTGGAAAGGGATAATTCACCCCTCCACTTT. Amino acid sequence: CAWGPLERDNSPLHF. Supplemented by reference TRBV30 and TRBJ1-6, the full variable domain reads SQTIHQWPATLVQPVGSPLSLECTVEGTSNPNLYWYRQAAGRGLQLLFYSVGIGQISSEVPQNLSASRPQDRQFILSSKKLLLSDSGFYLCAWGPLERDNSPLHFGNGTRLTVT.

This clonotype was counted many times. The V call is TRBV6-2 or TRBV6-3, the J call TRBJ2-6, with D possibly matching TRBD1 (6 bases). This CDR3 has 19 amino acids. In germline, CDR1 is MNHEY, CDR2 SVGEGT. Trimming took 2 bases from V and 0 from J, leaving 17 bases between them. The CDR3 reads CASSYRYLDSNSGANVLTF. CDR3 sequence (DNA): TGTGCCAGCAGTTACCGTTATTTGGACAGCAACTCTGGGGCCAACGTCCTGACTTTC.

This clonotype has a count of ten or more. The chain couples TRBV2 to TRBJ2-4, with 9 bases identical to TRBD2. The junction had 7 bases not matched to a gene; V was cut back by 8 bases and J by 8 bases. Per germline, CDR1 SNHLY and CDR2 FYNNEI. CDR3 length: 13 residues. Written as DNA, the CDR3 is TGTGCCAGCGCGGGGGGGCAAGGGGACATTCAGTACTTC. Translating gives CASAGGQGDIQYF. Full variable domain (outside the CDR3, taken from reference TRBV2 and TRBJ2-4): EPEVTQTPSHQVTQMGQEVILRCVPISNHLYFYWYRQILGQKVEFLVSFYNNEISEKSEIFDDQFSVERPDGSNFTLKIRSTKLEDSAMYFCASAGGQGDIQYFGAGTRLSVL.

This clonotype was detected many times. This rearrangement joins TRBV7-9 to TRBJ2-3; 10 bases line up with TRBD2. Germline CDR1 and CDR2: SEHNR and FQNEAQ (reference sequence). The CDR3 is 15 residues long. Unmatched junction bases numbered 6, after V lost 5 bases and J lost 4 bases. The CDR3 DNA is TGTGCCAGCAGCCAGAGCGGGGGGGCGCCAGATACGCAGTATTTT. Translating it yields CASSQSGGAPDTQYF. The full variable domain, completed using reference TRBV7-9 and TRBJ2-3, is DTGVSQNPRHKITKRGQNVTFRCDPISEHNRLYWYRQTLGQGPEFLTYFQNEAQLEKSRLLSDRFSAERPKGSFSTLEIQRTEQGDSAMYLCASSQSGGAPDTQYFGPGTRLTVL.

This clonotype has a count of ten or more. The chain carries TRBV5-1 and TRBJ2-1; TRBD2 agrees at 8 bases. The CDR3 extends over 15 amino acids. Germline CDR1 and CDR2: SGHRS and YFSETQ. Trimming at V came to 4 bases and at J to 8 bases, leaving 11 bases not matched to a gene. DNA of the CDR3: TGCGCCAGCAGCGACTCGCGGGGGGCCGGCGATGAGCAGTTCTTC. Translated: CASSDSRGAGDEQFF.

This clonotype has at least ten counts. The chain recombines TRBV6-6 with TRBJ1-5; 7 bases agree with TRBD1. Looked up from germline, CDR1 is MNHNY and CDR2 is SVGAGI (reference sequence). V gave up 2 bases and J gave up 0 bases; unmatched junction bases: 7. This CDR3 spans 17 amino acids. The CDR3 bases are TGTGCCAGCAGTTACAGACAGGGACGTGTTAGCAATCAGCCCCAGCATTTT. It yields the protein CASSYRQGRVSNQPQHF.

In its sample, this clonotype was seen many times. V gene TRBV7-8 combines with J gene TRBJ2-4; D possibly corresponds to TRBD2 (5 bases). This CDR3 region has 16 residues. Germline V gives CDR1 SGHVS, CDR2 FQNEAQ. V was trimmed by 4 bases and J by 0 bases, leaving 13 bases between them. CDR3 amino acids: CASSWERDRAKNIQYF. Written as DNA, the CDR3 is TGTGCCAGCAGCTGGGAGAGGGATCGAGCCAAAAACATTCAGTACTTC.

This clonotype was picked up one time. The rearrangement links TRBV12-5 to TRBJ2-1, with TRBD2 matching over 8 bases. Germline CDR1 is LGHNT and CDR2 is FRNRAP. The trim removed 6 bases at V and 8 bases at J, leaving 12 bases unmatched. The CDR3 extends over 15 amino acids. CDR3 in DNA: TGTGCTAGTGGCCGAGCTCGGGGGGGCTTTGATGAGCAGTTCTTC. This codes for CASGRARGGFDEQFF.

Worth noting for this clonotype: With a far larger clone one base away, a read error is the likely cause. V is TRBV6-5 and J is TRBJ1-5; TRBD1 aligns across 7 bases. From germline, CDR1 is MNHEY and CDR2 SVGAGI. Unmatched junction bases numbered 17, after V lost 5 bases and J lost 7 bases. The length of the CDR3 is 17 residues. CDR3 in amino acids: CASSPVLGQDGRQPQHF. The CDR3 nucleotides read TGTGCCAGCAGTCCAGTTCTCGGACAGGATGGGAGGCAGCCCCAGCATTTT.

This clonotype was seen many times. The CDR3 reads CASSQGVMDGYTF. Here the CDR3 DNA reads TGTGCCAGCAGCCAAGGAGTCATGGATGGCTACACCTTC. The rearrangement joins TRBV3-1 to TRBJ1-2; D unclear. V was clipped by 1 base and J by 6 bases, with 9 bases between them. This CDR3 has 13 amino acids. Germline CDR1 LGHDT, CDR2 YNNKEL (reference sequence).

This clonotype was picked up many times. This chain links TRBV2 with TRBJ1-4, with D hard to call. Germline assignment: CDR1 SNHLY and CDR2 FYNNEI. The CDR3 is 14 residues long. V was shortened by 7 bases and J by 2 bases, with 11 bases between the two germline ends. The CDR3, as DNA: TGTGCCAGCAACCCTGAGTGGACTAATGAAAAACTGTTTTTT. Its translation: CASNPEWTNEKLFF.

This clonotype was seen at least ten times. CDR3 amino acids: CSARQGAVYNEQFF. The CDR3 bases are TGCAGTGCCCGACAGGGGGCCGTTTACAATGAGCAGTTCTTC. The chain is built from TRBV20-1 and TRBJ2-1, with TRBD1 matching 10 bases. Germline V gives CDR1 DFQATT, CDR2 SNEGSKA (reference sequence). The V and J ends lost 6 bases and 4 bases, in that order; junction bases with no gene match: 6. CDR3 length: 14 residues.

In this sample, this clonotype turned up many times. This sequence joins TRBV25-1 and TRBJ2-1, with 12 bases lining up with TRBD1. CDR1 MGHDK and CDR2 SYGVNS come from the germline V gene. The CDR3 is made up of 16 amino acids. The V and J ends lost 4 bases and 15 bases, in that order; junction bases with no gene match: 16. The CDR3 DNA follows: TGTGCCAGCAGTGGGGGGCCGGGACAGGGGGCTGTGAGGCTGTTCTTC. Its protein product is CASSGGPGQGAVRLFF.

This clonotype was detected ten times or more. V is TRBV29-1 and J is TRBJ2-3; D call uncertain. In germline, CDR1 is SQVTM, CDR2 ANQGSEA. This CDR3 comprises 10 residues. V gave up 2 bases and J gave up 5 bases, with 2 bases separating them. Here the CDR3 reads CSVEQDTQYF. CDR3 nucleotides: TGCAGCGTTGAACAAGATACGCAGTATTTT.

This clonotype was recorded only once. The DNA is left out, because the CDR3 cannot be placed on it with certainty; the CDR3 is given as TCRdb lists it. J is TRBJ2-2 and V is TRBV6-5. Per the germline V gene, CDR1 is MNHEY and CDR2 is SVGAGI. The CDR3 is 15 residues long, ends included. CDR3 sequence: CASTKSREHRGAVFF.

This clonotype was recorded many times. This rearrangement joins TRBV4-2 to TRBJ2-1; the D gene is possibly TRBD2 (6 bases). Trimming cost V 0 bases and J 3 bases, with 12 bases left between them. Germline lookup yields CDR1 LGHNA and CDR2 YNFKEQ. The CDR3 is made up of 16 amino acids. This CDR3 reads CASSQDEAGSYNEQFF. As DNA, the CDR3 is TGTGCCAGCAGCCAAGATGAGGCGGGGAGCTACAATGAGCAGTTCTTC.

This clonotype was seen ten or more times. The rearrangement joins TRBV30 to TRBJ2-1; D may match TRBD1 or TRBD2 (5 bases each). The CDR3 spans 14 residues. Germline assignment: CDR1 GTSNPN and CDR2 SVGIG (reference sequence). The germline V and J ends were trimmed by 3 bases and 12 bases, with 21 bases remaining between them. Written as DNA, the CDR3 is TGTGCCTGGAGCTCGGGACGGCTAAATCTTGGGCAGTTCTTC. As protein: CAWSSGRLNLGQFF.

This clonotype was detected ten times or more. The V call is TRBV6-5, the J call TRBJ1-5, with D unclear. Per the germline V gene, CDR1 is MNHEY and CDR2 is SVGAGI. With 5 bases removed from V and 5 bases from J, the gap between germline ends came to 10 bases. The CDR3 covers 13 residues. CDR3 in amino acids: CASSRYPDQPQHF. In DNA form, the CDR3 reads TGTGCCAGCAGTCGGTACCCCGATCAGCCCCAGCATTTT.

This clonotype was recorded many times. The chain joins TRBV18 to TRBJ2-3, with D unclear. This CDR3 is built from 12 residues. CDR1 KGHSH and CDR2 LQKENI come from the germline V gene. V was trimmed by 6 bases and J by 6 bases, leaving 10 bases between them. The CDR3 DNA reads TGTGCCAGCTCCCCTTCGGTGGATACGCAGTATTTT. Translated: CASSPSVDTQYF.

This rearrangement joins TRBV4-2 to TRBJ2-3, with 8 bases aligning to TRBD2. The V gene end was trimmed by 1 base and the J gene end by 3 bases; junction bases not matched to a gene: 6. This CDR3 has 16 residues. Germline CDR1 and CDR2: LGHNA and YNFKEQ. The CDR3 DNA follows: TGTGCCAGCAGCCAAGGAAGTAGCGGGGCTACAGATACGCAGTATTTT. Translation gives CASSQGSSGATDTQYF.

This clonotype was counted ten times or more. This chain joins TRBV19 and TRBJ1-2, with D uncertain. The CDR3 spans 15 residues. CDR1 LNHDA and CDR2 SQIVND come from the germline V gene (reference sequence). V was clipped by 3 bases and J by 7 bases, with 18 bases between them. Written as DNA, the CDR3 is TGTGCCAGTAGTATCTCCTCGGACCCTGCGGGTGGCTACACCTTC. It specifies CASSISSDPAGGYTF.

The sample holds many counts of this clonotype. This chain joins TRBV18 and TRBJ2-1; tentatively, D is TRBD1 (5 bases). This CDR3 region has 15 residues. The V and J ends lost 4 bases and 2 bases respectively, with 12 bases between them. Germline CDR1 KGHSH, CDR2 LQKENI. CDR3 nucleotide sequence: TGTGCCAGCTCACTCGCTAGACAGACCTACAATGAGCAGTTCTTC. It encodes CASSLARQTYNEQFF.

This clonotype was observed once. The gene calls are TRBV28 and TRBJ2-7; D is undetermined. Trimming took 5 bases from V and 12 from J, leaving 17 bases between them. The CDR3 is 12 residues long. Germline CDR1 and CDR2: MDHEN and SYDVKM. The CDR3 DNA follows: TGTGCCAGCAGTCCTGGACCCCGTCGAGCGTACTTC. This encodes CASSPGPRRAYF.

This clonotype was recorded many times. The chain has TRBV19 and TRBJ2-1, with D hard to call. This CDR3 has 15 residues. Germline-derived CDR1 and CDR2 are LNHDA and SQIVND (reference sequence). V was trimmed by 0 bases and J by 2 bases, leaving 8 bases between them. The CDR3 DNA reads TGTGCCAGTAGTATAGATGTCCTTACCTACAATGAGCAGTTCTTC. Residues: CASSIDVLTYNEQFF.

In the case of this clonotype: A read error may be the cause here, since a much bigger clone is one base away. V gene TRBV6-2 or TRBV6-3 combines with J gene TRBJ1-6, with 8 bases fitting TRBD1. CDR1 and CDR2 from the germline V gene are MNHEY and SVGEGT. The ends lost 9 bases at V and 9 bases at J; junction bases unmatched: 16. This CDR3 region has 16 residues. The DNA for the CDR3 is TGTGCCAGAAGAGATTCCGGACAGGGACGCGGTTCACCCCTCCACTTT. The encoded protein is CARRDSGQGRGSPLHF.

This clonotype was seen ten or more times. The J gene is TRBJ2-5, the V gene TRBV5-4; D call uncertain. The CDR3 runs 14 residues. The germline gives CDR1 SGHNT, CDR2 YYREEE (reference sequence). Trimming left V 4 bases short and J 4 bases short, with 14 bases between. The CDR3 loop reads CASSPLGERETQYF. CDR3 coding DNA: TGTGCCAGCAGCCCGCTAGGAGAGCGAGAGACCCAGTACTTC.

This sequence joins TRBV5-1 and TRBJ2-4; 7 bases line up with TRBD2. Trimming at V came to 1 base and at J to 8 bases, leaving 6 bases not matched to a gene. Germline CDR1 reads SGHRS; CDR2 reads YFSETQ. This CDR3 region has 14 residues. CDR3 residues: CASSLRQGGYIQYF. The DNA for the CDR3 is TGCGCCAGCAGCTTGCGCCAGGGAGGGTACATTCAGTACTTC.

This chain links TRBV28 with TRBJ2-7, with a possible D match to TRBD2 (5 bases). This CDR3 is 14 amino acids long. CDR1 is MDHEN, CDR2 SYDVKM, per germline. Trimming removed 3 bases at V and 3 bases at J, with 12 bases between. CDR3 in amino acids: CASSFRGWDYEQYF. CDR3 DNA: TGTGCCAGCAGTTTTCGGGGTTGGGACTACGAGCAGTACTTC.

This clonotype was picked up many times. The chain couples TRBV6-1 to TRBJ2-2; the D gene is possibly TRBD1 (5 bases). The germline V gene encodes CDR1 MNHNS and CDR2 SASEGT. Between the trimmed V and J ends, which lost 6 bases and 3 bases, there was a span of 11 bases. The CDR3 extends over 14 amino acids. The CDR3 sequence: CASSDTGYTGELFF. CDR3 nucleotide sequence: TGTGCCAGCAGCGACACAGGATACACCGGGGAGCTGTTTTTT.